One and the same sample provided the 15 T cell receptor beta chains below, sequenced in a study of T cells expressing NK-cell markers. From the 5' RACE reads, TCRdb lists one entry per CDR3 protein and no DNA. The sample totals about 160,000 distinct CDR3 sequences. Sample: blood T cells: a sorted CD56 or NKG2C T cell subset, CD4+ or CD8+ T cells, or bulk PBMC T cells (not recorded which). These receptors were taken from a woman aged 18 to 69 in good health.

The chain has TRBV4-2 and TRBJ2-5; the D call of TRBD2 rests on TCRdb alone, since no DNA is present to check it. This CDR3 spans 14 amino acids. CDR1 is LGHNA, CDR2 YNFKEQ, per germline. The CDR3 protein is CASSRERGAETQYF.

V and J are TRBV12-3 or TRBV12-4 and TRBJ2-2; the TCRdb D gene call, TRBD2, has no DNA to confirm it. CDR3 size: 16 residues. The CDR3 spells CASSLLEGADTGELFF.

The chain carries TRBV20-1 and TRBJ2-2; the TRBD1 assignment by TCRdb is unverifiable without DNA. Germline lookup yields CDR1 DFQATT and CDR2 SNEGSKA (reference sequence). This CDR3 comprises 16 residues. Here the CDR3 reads CSARGQGNPRDGELFF.

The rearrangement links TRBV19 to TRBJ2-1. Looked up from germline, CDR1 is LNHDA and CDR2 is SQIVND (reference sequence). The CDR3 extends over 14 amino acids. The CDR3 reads CASSIQTVLGEQFF.

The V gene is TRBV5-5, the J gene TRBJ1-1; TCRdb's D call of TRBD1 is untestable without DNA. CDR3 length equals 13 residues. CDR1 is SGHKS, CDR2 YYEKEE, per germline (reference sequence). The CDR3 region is CASLLGGNTEAFF.

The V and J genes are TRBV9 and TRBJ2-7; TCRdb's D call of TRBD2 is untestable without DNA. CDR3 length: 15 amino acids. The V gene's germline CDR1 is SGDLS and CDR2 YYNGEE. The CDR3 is CASSVSSASTYEQYF.

The CDR3 loop reads CASSSRVHEQFF. The V and J genes are TRBV7-2 and TRBJ2-1. The CDR3 contains 12 residues. Germline values: CDR1 SGHTA, CDR2 FQGNSA.

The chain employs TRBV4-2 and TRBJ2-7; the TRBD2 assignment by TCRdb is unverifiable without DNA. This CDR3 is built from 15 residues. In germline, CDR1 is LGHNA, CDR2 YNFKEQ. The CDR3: CASRLTSGRVHEQYF.

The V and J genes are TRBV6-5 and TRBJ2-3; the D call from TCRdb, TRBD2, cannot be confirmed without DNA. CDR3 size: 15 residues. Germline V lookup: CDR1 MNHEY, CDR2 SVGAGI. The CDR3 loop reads CASRGLAGGIPTQYF.

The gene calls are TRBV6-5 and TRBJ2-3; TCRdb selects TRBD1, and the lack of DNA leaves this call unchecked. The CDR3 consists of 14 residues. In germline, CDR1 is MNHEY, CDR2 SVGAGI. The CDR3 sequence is CASSYPPGTDTQYF.

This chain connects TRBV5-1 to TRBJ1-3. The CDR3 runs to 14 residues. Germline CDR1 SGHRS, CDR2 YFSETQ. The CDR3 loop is CASSKGDAANTIYF.

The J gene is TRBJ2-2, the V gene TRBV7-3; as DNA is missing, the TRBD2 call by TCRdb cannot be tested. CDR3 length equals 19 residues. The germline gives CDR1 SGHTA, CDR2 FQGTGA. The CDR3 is CASSLTWTSGSSRAGELFF.

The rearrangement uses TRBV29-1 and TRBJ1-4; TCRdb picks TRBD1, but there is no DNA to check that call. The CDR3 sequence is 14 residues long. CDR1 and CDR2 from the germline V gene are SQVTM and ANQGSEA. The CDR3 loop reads CSVERNRGGEKLFF. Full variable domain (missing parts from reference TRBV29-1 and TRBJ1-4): SAVISQKPSRDICQRGTSLTIQCQVDSQVTMMFWYRQQPGQSLTLIATANQGSEATYESGFVIDKFPISRPNLTFSTLTVSNMSPEDSSIYLCSVERNRGGEKLFFGSGTQLSVL.

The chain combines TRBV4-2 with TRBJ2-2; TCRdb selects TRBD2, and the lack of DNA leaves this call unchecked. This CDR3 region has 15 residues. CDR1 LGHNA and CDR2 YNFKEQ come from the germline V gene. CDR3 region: CASSQDLAGTGELFF.

This CDR3 reads CASSEKTGFTDTQYF. The rearrangement uses TRBV2 and TRBJ2-3; the D call from TCRdb, TRBD1, cannot be confirmed without DNA. The CDR3 is made up of 15 amino acids. Per germline, CDR1 SNHLY and CDR2 FYNNEI.